This passage covers 27 T cell receptor beta chains from one sample sequenced in a study of cytomegalovirus exposure and HLA in healthy donors. Only in-frame clones appear in the TCRdb table, and some are missing; sequencing was by immunoSEQ multiplex PCR. The sample gives about 130,000 clones, roughly nine tenths of which show up once; approximately 2% is in the top ten. The source material was PBMCs. The receptors here all came from a woman between 18 and 30 years old in good health and CMV-seronegative.

V is TRBV30 and J is TRBJ2-7; 9 bases fit TRBD2. V dropped 3 bases and J dropped 0; count of bases not matched to a gene: 3. From germline, CDR1 is GTSNPN and CDR2 SVGIG (reference sequence). The length of the CDR3 is 14 residues. CDR3 residues: CAWRTSGNSYEQYF. CDR3 nucleotide sequence: TGTGCCTGGAGGACTAGCGGAAACTCCTACGAGCAGTACTTC.

CDR3 amino acids: CASSFGTSGYEQYF. CDR3 nucleotides: TGTGCCAGCAGTTTTGGGACTAGCGGCTACGAGCAGTACTTC. The chain carries TRBV27 and TRBJ2-7, with TRBD2 matching over 11 bases. This CDR3 region has 14 residues. Germline CDR1 MNHEY, CDR2 SMNVEV (reference sequence). Trimming removed 3 bases from V and 3 bases from J; junction bases left unmatched: 1.

CDR3 in DNA: TGCGCCAGCAGCCATCGACTAGCGGGAGGAGCCGCATACAATGAGCAGTTCTTC. Its protein product is CASSHRLAGGAAYNEQFF. V gene TRBV4-1 combines with J gene TRBJ2-1; the match to TRBD2 covers 13 bases. This CDR3 region has 18 residues. CDR1 and CDR2 (germline): MGHRA, YSYEKL. The trim removed 3 bases at V and 4 bases at J, leaving 9 bases unmatched.

The rearrangement links TRBV9 to TRBJ2-2; tentatively, D is TRBD1 (5 bases). The length of the CDR3 is 16 residues. Trimming took 0 bases from V and 0 from J, leaving 9 bases between them. Germline V CDR1 and CDR2: SGDLS, YYNGEE. The CDR3 sequence is CASSVGRTPNTGELFF. CDR3 coding DNA: TGTGCCAGCAGCGTAGGTAGGACACCGAACACCGGGGAGCTGTTTTTT.

V usage is TRBV2 and J usage is TRBJ1-5; D is undetermined. The germline gives CDR1 SNHLY, CDR2 FYNNEI. The CDR3 runs to 14 residues. V dropped 3 bases and J dropped 4 bases, with 10 bases sitting between them. CDR3 sequence: CASSDSLRNQPQHF. Here the CDR3 DNA reads TGTGCCAGCAGTGACTCCCTTCGGAATCAGCCCCAGCATTTT.

This clone has a handful of counts. The V call is TRBV19, the J call TRBJ1-5; TRBD1 aligns across 9 bases. This CDR3 comprises 15 residues. V shed 6 bases and J 2 bases; nucleotides not matched to a gene: 5. CDR1 and CDR2 (germline): LNHDA, SQIVND (reference sequence). The CDR3 DNA sequence: TGTGCCAGTAGCGAGGACAGGGGCGGCAATCAGCCCCAGCATTTT. Protein sequence: CASSEDRGGNQPQHF.

This clone appeared a single time. The rearrangement links TRBV11-2 to TRBJ2-1; 8 nucleotides align to TRBD2. Trimming removed 3 bases from V and 3 bases from J; junction bases left unmatched: 4. The CDR3 is 15 amino acids. Germline V gene lookup returns CDR1 SGHAT and CDR2 FQNNGV. The CDR3 DNA reads TGTGCCAGCAGCTTGAAAGCGGGAGACTACAATGAGCAGTTCTTC. This gives the protein CASSLKAGDYNEQFF.

This clone was seen a handful of times. This chain links TRBV10-3 with TRBJ2-1; the match to TRBD2 covers 10 bases. The CDR3 covers 13 residues. Unmatched junction bases numbered 3, after V lost 6 bases and J lost 7 bases. Germline V gene data show CDR1 as ENHRY and CDR2 as SYGVKD. The CDR3 reads CAISGTSENEQFF. The CDR3 DNA is TGTGCCATCAGCGGGACTAGCGAAAATGAGCAGTTCTTC.

This clone came up a few times. V is TRBV10-3 and J is TRBJ1-2, with D possibly being TRBD1 (5 bases). From germline, CDR1 is ENHRY and CDR2 SYGVKD. Trimming shortened V by 8 bases and J by 0 bases, and 10 bases separated the two germline ends. The CDR3 runs to 13 residues. The CDR3 bases are TGTGCCATCGCTCAGGGTTCTAACTATGGCTACACCTTC. Translating it yields CAIAQGSNYGYTF.

The chain's CDR3 is CASRDSPHATDTQYF. CDR3 DNA sequence: TGTGCCAGCAGGGACTCACCCCACGCCACAGATACGCAGTATTTT. The genes are TRBV6-1 and TRBJ2-3; D may be TRBD2 (5 bases). V was shortened by 6 bases and J by 2 bases, with 15 bases between the two germline ends. This CDR3 comprises 15 residues. The V gene's germline CDR1 is MNHNS and CDR2 SASEGT.

The chain recombines TRBV15 with TRBJ1-4; TRBD1 might be the D (5 bases). The CDR3 consists of 13 residues. The germline gives CDR1 LNHNV, CDR2 YYDKDF (reference sequence). Trimming left V 6 bases short and J 7 bases short, with 12 bases between. CDR3 sequence: CATRSGLGEKLFF. CDR3 DNA: TGTGCCACCAGGTCAGGGTTGGGTGAAAAACTGTTTTTT.

The V and J genes are TRBV4-1 and TRBJ2-3, with TRBD2 identical over 8 bases. The germline V gene encodes CDR1 MGHRA and CDR2 YSYEKL. The J segment lost 2 bases and the V segment lost 2 bases, leaving 9 bases of the junction unmatched. The CDR3 has 17 amino acids. The CDR3 loop is CASSQTLAAQPTDTQYF. DNA for the CDR3: TGCGCCAGCAGCCAAACACTAGCGGCCCAACCCACAGATACGCAGTATTTT.

This chain connects TRBV4-1 to TRBJ1-2; D remains unclear. This CDR3 has 14 amino acids. CDR1 is MGHRA and CDR2 is YSYEKL in the germline V gene. V shed 0 bases and J shed 6 bases, with 11 bases lying between them. CDR3 protein: CASSQDSGGHGYTF. The DNA for the CDR3 is TGCGCCAGCAGCCAAGATTCGGGTGGCCATGGCTACACCTTC.

The chain links TRBV11-3 to TRBJ1-5; 8 bases align to TRBD1. Germline loops: CDR1 SGHNT, CDR2 YENEEA. The CDR3 has 16 residues. The junction had 7 bases not matched to a gene; V was cut back by 0 bases and J by 6 bases. The CDR3 reads CASSLDPGQGLQPQHF. CDR3 in DNA: TGTGCCAGCAGCTTAGATCCAGGACAGGGCCTTCAGCCCCAGCATTTT.

The V and J genes are TRBV6-1 and TRBJ2-7, with 8 bases aligning to TRBD1. CDR3 length equals 10 residues. Looked up from germline, CDR1 is MNHNS and CDR2 is SASEGT. V shed 4 bases and J 12 bases; nucleotides not matched to a gene: 2. The CDR3 reads CASSAGGLYF. The CDR3 nucleotides read TGTGCCAGCAGTGCAGGGGGCCTGTACTTC.

The chain couples TRBV18 to TRBJ2-1; maybe TRBD1 (5 bases). From germline, CDR1 is KGHSH and CDR2 LQKENI. The CDR3 is 12 amino acids. V dropped 5 bases and J dropped 8 bases, with 10 bases sitting between them. CDR3 nucleotides: TGTGCCAGCTCAGGGCAGGGCTATGAGCAGTTCTTC. It translates to CASSGQGYEQFF.

The rearrangement joins TRBV25-1 to TRBJ2-7; 15 bases match TRBD2. CDR1 and CDR2 from the germline V gene are MGHDK and SYGVNS. The CDR3 is made up of 15 amino acids. V shed 4 bases, J shed 4 bases, and the junction held 2 bases outside the gene matches. This CDR3 is CASSGGLAGGYEQYF. The DNA for the CDR3 is TGTGCCAGCAGTGGAGGACTAGCGGGAGGGTACGAGCAGTACTTC.

The J gene is TRBJ2-1, the V gene TRBV9, with TRBD2 matching over 7 bases. V lost 0 bases to trimming and J lost 1 base; unmatched junction nucleotides: 4. The germline gives CDR1 SGDLS, CDR2 YYNGEE. The CDR3 length is 16 residues. The CDR3 DNA is TGTGCCAGCAGCGTAGAGCGGGGAGGGTCCTACAATGAGCAGTTCTTC. Amino acids: CASSVERGGSYNEQFF. The variable domain in full, with the rest retrieved from reference TRBV9 and TRBJ2-1, is DSGVTQTPKHLITATGQRVTLRCSPRSGDLSVYWYQQSLDQGLQFLIQYYNGEERAKGNILERFSAQQFPDLHSELNLSSLELGDSALYFCASSVERGGSYNEQFFGPGTRLTVL.

The V and J genes are TRBV9 and TRBJ2-2; the match to TRBD1 covers 9 bases. J gave up 6 bases and V 4 bases, and 13 bases lay outside the gene matches. Per the germline V gene, CDR1 is SGDLS and CDR2 is YYNGEE. This CDR3 spans 17 amino acids. For the CDR3, the DNA is TGTGCCAGCAGCTCCCGTACCGGGACAGGGTTCGCCGGGGAGCTGTTTTTT. As protein: CASSSRTGTGFAGELFF.

The chain uses TRBV29-1 and TRBJ2-1; 8 bases are shared with TRBD1. The CDR3 sequence is 14 residues long. Germline CDR1 and CDR2: SQVTM and ANQGSEA. The J segment lost 2 bases and the V segment lost 8 bases, leaving 8 bases of the junction unmatched. The CDR3 DNA sequence: TGCAGCCTCAAGGGACAGGAAGCCTACAATGAGCAGTTCTTC. Protein product: CSLKGQEAYNEQFF.

This clone was counted a single time. The rearrangement joins TRBV19 to TRBJ2-3; 15 bases line up with TRBD2. The ends lost 4 bases at V and 3 bases at J; junction bases unmatched: 5. CDR3 size: 17 residues. Germline values: CDR1 LNHDA, CDR2 SQIVND (reference sequence). CDR3 sequence reads: CASSTRTSGRGTDTQYF. In DNA, the CDR3 is TGTGCCAGTAGTACCCGGACTAGCGGGAGGGGTACAGATACGCAGTATTTT.

J is TRBJ1-2 and V is TRBV14, with a possible D match to TRBD1 (6 bases). Deletions cut 4 bases from V and 6 bases from J, with 18 bases between. The CDR3 runs to 15 residues. CDR1 and CDR2 from the germline V gene are SGHDN and FVKESK. CDR3 region: CASSLTKGGDDGYTF. CDR3 DNA sequence: TGTGCCAGCAGCCTTACTAAGGGGGGGGATGATGGCTACACCTTC.

The chain combines TRBV13 with TRBJ2-1; TRBD2 aligns across 11 bases. The CDR3 covers 16 residues. Germline V gene data show CDR1 as PRHDT and CDR2 as FYEKMQ (reference sequence). The J segment lost 7 bases and the V segment lost 4 bases, leaving 9 bases of the junction unmatched. The CDR3 reads CASSSALAGGSNEQFF. For the CDR3, the DNA is TGTGCCAGCAGCTCGGCCCTAGCGGGAGGTTCAAATGAGCAGTTCTTC.

This sequence joins TRBV19 and TRBJ1-5; perhaps TRBD1 as D (6 bases). The CDR3 is made up of 14 amino acids. V lost 7 bases and J 3 bases, leaving 13 bases between the germline ends. Per germline, CDR1 LNHDA and CDR2 SQIVND (reference sequence). In nucleotides, the CDR3 is TGTGCCAGTACCACGACAGGCCTCAATCAGCCCCAGCATTTT. It encodes CASTTTGLNQPQHF.

The CDR3 nucleotides read TGTGCCAGCAGCCCGGGGCTTTCACGAAAGGGCAGGGGATACGAGCAGTACTTC. Protein: CASSPGLSRKGRGYEQYF. The chain couples TRBV5-6 to TRBJ2-7, with D maybe TRBD1 (6 bases). CDR1 SGHDT and CDR2 YYEEEE come from the germline V gene. The length of the CDR3 is 18 residues. With 4 bases removed from V and 4 bases from J, the gap between germline ends came to 27 bases. The full variable domain, with the rest looked up from reference TRBV5-6 and TRBJ2-7, is DAGVTQSPTHLIKTRGQQVTLRCSPKSGHDTVSWYQQALGQGPQFIFQYYEEEERQRGNFPDRFSGHQFPNYSSELNVNALLLGDSALYLCASSPGLSRKGRGYEQYFGPGTRLTVT.

This rearrangement joins TRBV21-1 to TRBJ1-5; TRBD1 is taken as the D call from the table, unchecked against the DNA. TRBV21-1 is assigned pseudogene status. This CDR3 spans 15 amino acids. The CDR3 region is CASSDRGNSNQPQHF. The DNA of the CDR3 is TGTGCCAGCAGCGATAGGGGAAATAGCAATCAGCCCCAGCATTTT.

J is TRBJ1-1 and V is TRBV19; 10 bases agree with TRBD1. From germline, CDR1 is LNHDA and CDR2 SQIVND (reference sequence). V lost 7 bases and J lost 0; bases outside the gene matches: 5. There are 15 residues in the CDR3. CDR3 DNA: TGTGCCAGTACCCTGACAGGGGGCGTGAACACTGAAGCTTTCTTT. The encoded protein is CASTLTGGVNTEAFF.